A few counts support the clone carrying this T cell receptor (beta chain). The antigen remains unidentified. The data derive from a study of blood T cells in healthy people across ages. Findings and limits, study-wide: It was held that diversity estimates obtained from one million T cells represented underestimates.

Primers used in a second PCR of about 6 to 12 cycles were a sample-barcoded 5' primer and a J-beta primer mix. Each TCR beta cDNA got a 12-nucleotide random molecular identifier. TCRdb re-derived calls from the 5' RACE reads in MiXCR, one entry per CDR3 protein. Found here are 550,000 to 750,000 distinct CDR3 sequences, 20% to 25% of them singletons; the top ten hold roughly 3.9%. The CDR3 covers 14 residues. In germline, CDR1 is DFQATT, CDR2 SNEGSKA (reference sequence). With 5 bases clipped from V and 0 bases from J, the junction kept 0 bases outside the gene matches. This TCR derives from a man between 65 and 80 years old in good health. V gene TRBV20-1 combines with J gene TRBJ2-7; the match to TRBD2 covers 14 bases. Sequenced sample: blood. For the CDR3, the DNA is TGCAGTGCTGGGACTAGCGGGAGCTCCTACGAGCAGTACTTC. Amino acid sequence: CSAGTSGSSYEQYF.